This TCR beta chain was recovered during a study of identical twins. Study conclusions and caveats: It was possible that invariant MAIT and iNKT cells partly confounded the zero-insertion analyses. For out-of-frame beta sequences, excess twin sharing was weaker.

This clonotype was recorded a few times. The antigen remains unidentified. A single record per CDR3 protein comes from TCRdb applying MiXCR to the 5' RACE reads. The table has under 300,000 distinct CDR3 sequences, roughly an eighth seen once. V dropped 3 bases and J dropped 3 bases, with 12 bases sitting between them. This CDR3 is built from 14 residues. The sample was also reused in another study, on yellow fever vaccine responses in identical twins.

The clonotype comes from a woman under 30 in good health. The J gene is TRBJ2-7, the V gene TRBV12-3 or TRBV12-4, with D perhaps TRBD1 or TRBD2 (5 bases each). Material for sequencing was memory (CD45RO+) T cells sorted from blood. The CDR3: CASSFRGGIYEQYF. The CDR3 region has the DNA TGTGCCAGCAGTTTTCGTGGGGGTATCTACGAGCAGTACTTC.